This TCR beta chain was found in a study of metastatic and nonmetastatic thyroid tumors. For the study at large: Peripheral blood and tumor or nodule samples from malignant and benign thyroid patients were compared. Findings of the study overall: Benign nodules were reported to have significantly lower TCR beta diversity than malignant thyroid tumors, in blood and tumor.

Before thyroid surgery, none of the patients had received any treatment. Germline V gene lookup returns CDR1 LGHNA and CDR2 YNFKEQ. The germline V and J ends were trimmed by 3 bases and 6 bases, with 23 bases remaining between them. CDR3 length: 17 amino acids. As originally analysed: A classifier of distant metastasis in papillary thyroid cancer was built from CDR3 differences (across clinicopathological groups). TCRdb reanalyzed the PCR reads with MiXCR. The V and J calls were not made by the authors but by TCRdb's processing. The data contain 15,000 to 20,000 clones, approximately 29% of them seen just once; the ten biggest clones take up roughly 24%. Remarks on this clone: The antigen is undetermined.

This rearrangement joins TRBV4-2 to TRBJ1-2; TRBD1 might be the D (6 bases). Sequences were obtained from tumor tissue. The TCR was taken from a male donor with papillary thyroid cancer or a benign thyroid nodule (not recorded which). Some clones in this sample may be carry-over from other donors' samples. Written as DNA, the CDR3 is TGTGCCAGCAGCCACCCCTGGTTGTGGGGGCCCGAGGATGGCTACACCTTC. Its protein is CASSHPWLWGPEDGYTF.